This T cell receptor beta chain was identified during a study of blood T cell repertoires in COVID-19. Overall study context: Whether acute or convalescent, the COVID-19 samples came from the United States, Italy and Spain.

There are 16 residues in the CDR3. CDR1 SEHNR and CDR2 FQNEAQ come from the germline V gene (reference sequence). V lost 7 bases, J lost 1 base, and 12 bases stayed unmatched. The participants were between roughly 18 and 89 years old and came from about two dozen US areas. Cohorts were assigned according to the clinical history that participants reported. As handled by the study authors: Estimated nucleated cell counts came from reference gene primer amplification. TCRdb keeps only in-frame clones here, not all; method: immunoSEQ multiplex PCR. The V and J calls and clone size are taken from that table; D and trimming were inferred from the DNA. This table has 250,000 to 350,000 clones, around 90% appearing once. This clone was seen only once.

The specimen was PBMCs or T cells enriched from blood (not recorded which). The rearrangement uses TRBV7-9 and TRBJ1-1; TRBD1 matches 7 bases. The sequence came from a woman aged 25 to 39 who had recovered from COVID-19. The CDR3 reads CASIPRQGRANTEAFF. CDR3 DNA: TGTGCCAGCATCCCTAGACAGGGTAGGGCGAACACTGAAGCTTTCTTT.